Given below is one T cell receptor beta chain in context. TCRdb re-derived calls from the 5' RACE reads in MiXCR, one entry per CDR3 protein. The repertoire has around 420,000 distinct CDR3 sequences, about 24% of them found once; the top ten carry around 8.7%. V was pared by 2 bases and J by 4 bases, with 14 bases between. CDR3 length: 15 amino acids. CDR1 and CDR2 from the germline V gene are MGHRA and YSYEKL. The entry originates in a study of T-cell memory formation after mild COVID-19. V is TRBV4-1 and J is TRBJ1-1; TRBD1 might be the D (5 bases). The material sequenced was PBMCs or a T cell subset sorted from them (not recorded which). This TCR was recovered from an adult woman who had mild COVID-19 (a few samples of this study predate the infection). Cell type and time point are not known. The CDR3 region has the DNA TGCGCCAGCAGCCAATCGGGGGAAGTTGCCACTGAAGCTTTCTTT. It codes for CASSQSGEVATEAFF.